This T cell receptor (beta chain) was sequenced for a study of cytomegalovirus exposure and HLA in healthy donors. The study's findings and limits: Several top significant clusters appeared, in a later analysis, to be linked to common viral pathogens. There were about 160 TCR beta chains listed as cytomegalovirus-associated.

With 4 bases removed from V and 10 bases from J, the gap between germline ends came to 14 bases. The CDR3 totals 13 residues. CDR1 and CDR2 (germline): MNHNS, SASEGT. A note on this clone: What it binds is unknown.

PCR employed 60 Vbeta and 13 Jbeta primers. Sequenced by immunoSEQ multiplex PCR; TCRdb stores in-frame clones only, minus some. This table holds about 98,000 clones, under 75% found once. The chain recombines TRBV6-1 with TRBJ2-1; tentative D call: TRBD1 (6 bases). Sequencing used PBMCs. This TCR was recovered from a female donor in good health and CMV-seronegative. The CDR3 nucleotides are TGTGCCAGCAGTGCGGACAGCCGAGGCGAGCAGTTCTTC. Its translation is CASSADSRGEQFF.